A selection of T cell receptor beta chains follows, all from one sample in a study of T cells in Graves' hyperthyroidism and ophthalmopathy. TCRdb re-called the multiplex PCR reads through MiXCR, storing one row per CDR3 protein. The data contain 550,000 to 600,000 distinct CDR3 sequences, 12% to 15% of them seen just once; the ten biggest clones take up approximately 6.4%. The sequencing input was blood. All receptors come from a woman aged 18-30 years with Graves' ophthalmopathy. CDR3s include the opening cysteine and the closing phenylalanine or tryptophan. Fields, in order: D gene, J gene, clone size, V gene, CDR3 DNA, CDR3 protein. The D gene is left open where the match is weak. Size values are once, few and many counts, or a class for expanded clones, and some rows have none.

TRBD2 | TRBJ2-1 | many | TRBV2 | TGTGCCAGCACCGTTAGCGGGAGCTCCTACAATGAGCAGTTCTTC | CASTVSGSSYNEQFF
NA | TRBJ2-5 | many | TRBV10-2 | TGCGCCAGCAGGGGGATGGCGGTCCAAGAGACCCAGTACTTC | CASRGMAVQETQYF
TRBD2 | TRBJ2-5 | many | TRBV11-3 | TGTGCCAGCATGCGGACTAGCGGGGAGTGGGAGACCCAGTACTTC | CASMRTSGEWETQYF
TRBD1 | TRBJ2-1 | many | TRBV2 | TGTGCCAGCAGGATGACAGGGCCCTACAATGAGCAGTTCTTC | CASRMTGPYNEQFF
NA | TRBJ1-1 | many | TRBV2 | TGTGCCAGCGGGGAGGGCGATGGGCAGATCACTGAAGCTTTCTTT | CASGEGDGQITEAFF
TRBD2 | TRBJ2-3 | many | TRBV7-3 | TGTGCCAGCAGCCCCTCGGGACTAGCGAGCACAGATACGCAGTATTTT | CASSPSGLASTDTQYF
NA | TRBJ2-7 | many | TRBV12-3/TRBV12-4 | TGTGCCAGCAGCCCCCGGACAGCACGGGGCGAGCAGTACTTC | CASSPRTARGEQYF
TRBD1 | TRBJ2-7 | many | TRBV11-2 | TGTGCCAGCAGCTCCGGACAGGGGGCGAGCTCCTACGAGCAGTACTTC | CASSSGQGASSYEQYF
NA | TRBJ2-5 | many | TRBV7-2 | TGTGCCAGCAGCTTAGTAGCGGGGACAGTATTC | CASSLVAGTVF
NA | TRBJ1-5 | many | TRBV3-1 | TGTGCCAGCAGCCAAGGGGCGATTAGCAATCAGCCCCAGCATTTT | CASSQGAISNQPQHF
NA | TRBJ2-3 | few | TRBV7-3 | TGTGCCAGCAGCTTACGCCCCCCGTCCCCAGATACGCAGTATTTT | CASSLRPPSPDTQYF
TRBD2 | TRBJ2-7 | few | TRBV7-9 | TGTGCCAGCAGCTTCATGGGACTAGCACCCTACGAGCAGTACTTC | CASSFMGLAPYEQYF
NA | TRBJ2-2 | few | TRBV20-1 | TGCAGTGCCATGGACGGAAACACCGGGGAGCTGTTTTTT | CSAMDGNTGELFF
TRBD2 | TRBJ2-7 | NA | TRBV5-1 | TGCGCCAGCGGACGGGACTATTCACCCTACGAGCAGTACTTC | CASGRDYSPYEQYF
NA | TRBJ2-3 | many | TRBV6-1 | TGTGCCACGAGGGGGAGCACAGATACGCAGTATTTT | CATRGSTDTQYF
NA | TRBJ2-1 | many | TRBV28 | TGTGCCAGCAGTTTATTGACTGGCTCCACAGATGAGCAGTTCTTC | CASSLLTGSTDEQFF
NA | TRBJ2-5 | many | TRBV20-1 | TGCAGTGCTCCAACCTCTGTCCAGACCCAGTACTTC | CSAPTSVQTQYF
TRBD1 | TRBJ1-4 | few | TRBV15 | TGTGCCACCAGCAGACTAGGACAGGTGGATGAAAAACTGTTTTTT | CATSRLGQVDEKLFF
NA | TRBJ1-6 | NA | TRBV5-6 | TGTGCCAGCAGCTTGCGGGGAAGAGGGGCTAATTCACCCCTCCACTTT | CASSLRGRGANSPLHF
TRBD2 | TRBJ2-7 | many | TRBV28 | TGTGCCAGCAGTTTCCTCAGACTAGCGGGAGAAGGTAGCGAGCAGTACTTC | CASSFLRLAGEGSEQYF
TRBD1 | TRBJ1-1 | many | TRBV18 | TGTGCCAGCTCACGGGACAGGGTGGCGCACACTGAAGCTTTCTTT | CASSRDRVAHTEAFF
NA | TRBJ1-2 | many | TRBV28 | TGTGCCAGCAGTTTCGCAGGGAATGGCTACACCTTC | CASSFAGNGYTF
TRBD1 | TRBJ2-4 | many | TRBV3-1 | TGTGCCAGCAGCCTGACAGGGGGGCGGAACATTCAGTACTTC | CASSLTGGRNIQYF
NA | TRBJ2-1 | few | TRBV19 | TGTGCCAGTACCAATGGTGGCCTATACAATGAGCAGTTCTTC | CASTNGGLYNEQFF
TRBD2 | TRBJ2-3 | many | TRBV7-2 | TGTGCCAGCAGCAGCCGGACTAGCGGAGGGATGGATACGCAGTATTTT | CASSSRTSGGMDTQYF
NA | TRBJ2-1 | many | TRBV12-3/TRBV12-4 | TGTGCCAGCAGTTTGAGGGGGGGGGACAATGAGCAGTTCTTC | CASSLRGGDNEQFF
NA | TRBJ1-1 | many | TRBV2 | TGTGCCAGCAGGGATGTTGAAGCTTTCTTT | CASRDVEAFF
NA | TRBJ1-1 | many | TRBV7-8 | TGTGCCAGCAGCTTAGGGACGGGCACTGAAGCTTTCTTT | CASSLGTGTEAFF
NA | TRBJ2-7 | many | TRBV7-2 | TGTGCCAGCAGCCTAGCCGGTCTCAACTACGAGCAGTACTTC | CASSLAGLNYEQYF
NA | TRBJ2-2 | NA | TRBV24-1 | TGTGCCACCAGACCAGCGGACCTGAACACCGGGGAGCTGTTTTTT | CATRPADLNTGELFF
TRBD1 | TRBJ2-5 | many | TRBV27 | TGTGCCAGCAGTTTAATCGGCAGGGGGCCAGAGACCCAGTACTTC | CASSLIGRGPETQYF
TRBD1 | TRBJ1-6 | many | TRBV2 | TGTGCCAGCAGTGATGACAGGGTCAGTTCACCCCTCCACTTT | CASSDDRVSSPLHF
NA | TRBJ2-4 | many | TRBV28 | TGTGCCAGCAGTTTAGGCCGAGAGCAGATTCAGTACTTC | CASSLGREQIQYF
NA | TRBJ1-6 | NA | TRBV5-6 | TGTGCCAGCAGCTTTTATACTGCTAATTCACCCCTCCACTTT | CASSFYTANSPLHF
TRBD1 | TRBJ2-7 | many | TRBV28 | TGTGCCAGCAGGAAACCGGGACAGGGGACCTACGAGCAGTACTTC | CASRKPGQGTYEQYF
NA | TRBJ2-7 | many | TRBV11-3 | TGTGCCAGCAGCTCCCCTTGGGCGGGAATTTACGAGCAGTACTTC | CASSSPWAGIYEQYF
NA | TRBJ2-3 | many | TRBV27 | TGTGCCAGCACCGACCTTAGCGTAACAGGCGCAGATACGCAGTATTTT | CASTDLSVTGADTQYF
TRBD1 | TRBJ2-7 | many | TRBV4-2 | TGTGCCAGCAGCCAACCTTCTTACCGGGACAGGGACCTCTACGAGCAGTACTTC | CASSQPSYRDRDLYEQYF
NA | TRBJ2-3 | many | TRBV28 | TGTGCCAGCAGTTTCAGTAATACGCAGTATTTT | CASSFSNTQYF
TRBD2 | TRBJ2-1 | many | TRBV28 | TGTGCCAGCAGTCCCTCTAGCGGCGCCTACAATGAGCAGTTCTTC | CASSPSSGAYNEQFF
NA | TRBJ2-1 | NA | TRBV7-3 | TGTGCCAGCAGCTTCGCAGCTACTCCCTACAATGAGCAGTTCTTC | CASSFAATPYNEQFF
TRBD2 | TRBJ2-1 | few | TRBV13 | TGTGCCAGCAGCTTGACTAGCGGAACGACCCTTCCCTACAATGAGCAGTTCTTC | CASSLTSGTTLPYNEQFF
NA | TRBJ2-5 | NA | TRBV19 | TGTGCCAGTAGGGTAGCGGGACAGAGAGAGACCCAGTACTTC | CASRVAGQRETQYF
TRBD1 | TRBJ1-4 | many | TRBV28 | TGTGCCAGCAGTTCGGTGTTCATTCCAGGGGGCGCTTATGAAAAACTGTTTTTT | CASSSVFIPGGAYEKLFF
NA | TRBJ2-7 | NA | TRBV28 | TGTGCCAGCAGTTTTGGGAATGGACCGGTTTCCTACGAGCAGTACTTC | CASSFGNGPVSYEQYF
NA | TRBJ2-2 | NA | TRBV19 | TGTGCCAGTAGCGCGACTAGGTCCGGGGAGCTGTTTTTT | CASSATRSGELFF